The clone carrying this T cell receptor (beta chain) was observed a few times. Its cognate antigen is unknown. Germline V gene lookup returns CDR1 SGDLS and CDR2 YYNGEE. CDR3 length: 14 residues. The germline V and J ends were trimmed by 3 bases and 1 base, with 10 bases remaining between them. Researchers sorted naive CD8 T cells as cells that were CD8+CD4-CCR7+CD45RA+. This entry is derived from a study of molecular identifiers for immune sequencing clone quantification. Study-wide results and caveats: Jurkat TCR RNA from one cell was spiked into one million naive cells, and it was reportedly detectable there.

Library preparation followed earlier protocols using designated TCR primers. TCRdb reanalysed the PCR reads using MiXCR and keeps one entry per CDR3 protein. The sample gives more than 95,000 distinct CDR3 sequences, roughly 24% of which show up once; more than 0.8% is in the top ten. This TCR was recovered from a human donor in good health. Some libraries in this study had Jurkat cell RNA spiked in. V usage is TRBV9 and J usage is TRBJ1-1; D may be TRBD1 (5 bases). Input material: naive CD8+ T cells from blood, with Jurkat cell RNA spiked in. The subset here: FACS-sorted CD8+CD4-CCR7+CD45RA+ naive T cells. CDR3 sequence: CASSGGVGNTEAFF. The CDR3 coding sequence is TGTGCCAGCAGCGGGGGGGTGGGGAACACTGAAGCTTTCTTT.